This TCR beta chain was identified in a study of T cell repertoires in cytomegalovirus infection. Overall study context: Public TCR beta signatures provided an indication of both CMV infection and a matching HLA type.

As to this clonotype: What it binds is not known.

Trimming took off 0 bases at V and 0 bases at J, with 7 bases between the two ends. This CDR3 has 15 residues. CDR1 and CDR2 from the germline V gene are SGHKS and YYEKEE (reference sequence). Each CDR3 protein gets one entry after TCRdb re-called the reads with MiXCR. The data contain around 260,000 distinct CDR3 sequences, 9.1% of them singletons. Study results and limitations: HLA-C-restricted CMV clonotypes gave the most frequent clonotype in two of eight donors. Using cumulative public TCR beta family frequency, the authors identified those who carried CMV together with the relevant HLA.

V is TRBV5-5 and J is TRBJ1-5; TRBD1 is a possible D gene (6 bases). The sequence derives from a human donor in good health (CMV status not recorded). Some clones in this sample may be carry-over from other donors' samples. Sequences were obtained from PBMCs. The CDR3 nucleotides are TGTGCCAGCAGCTTGGGGACAGCTAGCAATCAGCCCCAGCATTTT. This sequence encodes CASSLGTASNQPQHF.